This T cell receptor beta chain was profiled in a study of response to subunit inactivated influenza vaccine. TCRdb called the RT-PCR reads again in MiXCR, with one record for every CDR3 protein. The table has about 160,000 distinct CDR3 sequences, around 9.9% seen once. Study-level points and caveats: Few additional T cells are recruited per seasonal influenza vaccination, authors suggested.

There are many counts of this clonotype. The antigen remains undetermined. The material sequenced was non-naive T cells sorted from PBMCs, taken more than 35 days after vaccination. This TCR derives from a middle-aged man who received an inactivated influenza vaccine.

The CDR3 DNA is TGCAGTGCTAGAGATCCGAGACAGGGTGGCTATGGCTACACCTTC. Its protein product is CSARDPRQGGYGYTF. The V call is TRBV20-1, the J call TRBJ1-2; 7 nucleotides line up with TRBD1. Germline CDR1 and CDR2: DFQATT and SNEGSKA (reference sequence). J gave up 4 bases and V 0 bases, and 8 bases lay outside the gene matches. The CDR3 is 15 amino acids.